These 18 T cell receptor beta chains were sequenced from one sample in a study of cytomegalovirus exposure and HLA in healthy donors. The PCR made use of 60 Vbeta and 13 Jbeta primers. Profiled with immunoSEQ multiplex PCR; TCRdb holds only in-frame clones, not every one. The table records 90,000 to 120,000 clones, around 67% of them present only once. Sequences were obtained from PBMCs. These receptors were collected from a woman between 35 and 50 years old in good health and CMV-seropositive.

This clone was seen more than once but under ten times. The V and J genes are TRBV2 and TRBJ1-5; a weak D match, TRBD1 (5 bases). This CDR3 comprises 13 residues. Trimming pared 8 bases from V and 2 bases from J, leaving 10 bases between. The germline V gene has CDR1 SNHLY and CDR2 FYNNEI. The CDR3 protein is CASGGMGNQPQHF. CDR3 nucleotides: TGTGCCAGCGGGGGGATGGGCAATCAGCCCCAGCATTTT.

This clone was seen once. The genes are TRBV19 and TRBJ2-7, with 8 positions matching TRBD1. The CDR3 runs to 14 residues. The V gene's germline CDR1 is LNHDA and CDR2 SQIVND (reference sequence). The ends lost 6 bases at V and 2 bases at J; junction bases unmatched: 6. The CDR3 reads CASSRTGRTYEQYF. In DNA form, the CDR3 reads TGTGCCAGTAGCCGGACAGGGAGAACCTACGAGCAGTACTTC.

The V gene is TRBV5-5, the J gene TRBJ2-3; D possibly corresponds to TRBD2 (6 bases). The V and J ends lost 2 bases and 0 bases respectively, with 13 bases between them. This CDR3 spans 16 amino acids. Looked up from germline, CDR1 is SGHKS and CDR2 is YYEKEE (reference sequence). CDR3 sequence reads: CASSFGGRSSTDTQYF. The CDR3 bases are TGTGCCAGCAGCTTCGGGGGAAGGAGTAGCACAGATACGCAGTATTTT.

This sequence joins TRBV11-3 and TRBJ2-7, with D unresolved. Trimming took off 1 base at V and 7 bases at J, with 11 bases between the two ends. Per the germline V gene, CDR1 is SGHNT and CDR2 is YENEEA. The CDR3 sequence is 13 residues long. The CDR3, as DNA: TGTGCCAGCAGCTTAGGCCCAGCGAGAGAGCAGTACTTC. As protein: CASSLGPAREQYF.

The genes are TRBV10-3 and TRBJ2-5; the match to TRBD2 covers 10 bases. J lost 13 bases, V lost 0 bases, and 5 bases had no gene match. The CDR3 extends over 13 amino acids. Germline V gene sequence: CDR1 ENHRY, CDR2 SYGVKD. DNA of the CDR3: TGTGCCATCAGTGAGTCGAAACTAGCGGGGACGTACTTC. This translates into CAISESKLAGTYF.

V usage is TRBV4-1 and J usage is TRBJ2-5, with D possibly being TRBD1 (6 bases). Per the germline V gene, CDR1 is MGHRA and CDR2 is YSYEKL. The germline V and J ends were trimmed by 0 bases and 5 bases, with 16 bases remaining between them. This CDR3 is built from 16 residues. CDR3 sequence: CASSQDPSGVGETQYF. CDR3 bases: TGCGCCAGCAGCCAAGATCCGTCAGGGGTTGGCGAGACCCAGTACTTC.

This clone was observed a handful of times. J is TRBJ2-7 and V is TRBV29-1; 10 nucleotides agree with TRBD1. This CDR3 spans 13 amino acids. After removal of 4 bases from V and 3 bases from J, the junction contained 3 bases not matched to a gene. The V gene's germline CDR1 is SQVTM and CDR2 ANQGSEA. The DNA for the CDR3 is TGCAGCGTTGGCCGGGACAGGGGCTACGAGCAGTACTTC. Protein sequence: CSVGRDRGYEQYF.

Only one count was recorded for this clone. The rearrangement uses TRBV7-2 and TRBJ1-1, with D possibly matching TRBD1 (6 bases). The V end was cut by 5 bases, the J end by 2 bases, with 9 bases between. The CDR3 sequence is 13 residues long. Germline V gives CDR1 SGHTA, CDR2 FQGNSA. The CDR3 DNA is TGTGCCAGCAGCCCGGGACAAAACACTGAAGCTTTCTTT. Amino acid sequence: CASSPGQNTEAFF. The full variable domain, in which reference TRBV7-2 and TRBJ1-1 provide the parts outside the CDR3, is GAGVSQSPSNKVTEKGKDVELRCDPISGHTALYWYRQSLGQGLEFLIYFQGNSAPDKSGLPSDRFSAERTGGSVSTLTIQRTQQEDSAVYLCASSPGQNTEAFFGQGTRLTVV.

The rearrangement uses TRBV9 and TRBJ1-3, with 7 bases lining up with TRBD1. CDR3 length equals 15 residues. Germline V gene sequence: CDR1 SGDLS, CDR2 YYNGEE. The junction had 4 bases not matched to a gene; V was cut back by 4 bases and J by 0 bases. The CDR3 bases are TGTGCCAGCAGCATGACAGGGAACTCTGGAAACACCATATATTTT. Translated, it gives CASSMTGNSGNTIYF.

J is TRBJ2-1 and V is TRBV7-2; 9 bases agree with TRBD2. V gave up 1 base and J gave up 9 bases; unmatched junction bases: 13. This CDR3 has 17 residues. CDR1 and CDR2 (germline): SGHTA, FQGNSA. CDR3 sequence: CASSLEIGGGALGEQFF. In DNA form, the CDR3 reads TGTGCCAGCAGCTTAGAAATAGGCGGGGGGGCCCTCGGTGAGCAGTTCTTC.

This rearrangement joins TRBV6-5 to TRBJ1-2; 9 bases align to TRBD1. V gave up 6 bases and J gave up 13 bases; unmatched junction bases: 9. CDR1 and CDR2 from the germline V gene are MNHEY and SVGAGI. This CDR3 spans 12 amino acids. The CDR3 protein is CASSDRDRARTF. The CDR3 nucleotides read TGTGCCAGCAGCGACCGGGACAGGGCCCGCACCTTC.

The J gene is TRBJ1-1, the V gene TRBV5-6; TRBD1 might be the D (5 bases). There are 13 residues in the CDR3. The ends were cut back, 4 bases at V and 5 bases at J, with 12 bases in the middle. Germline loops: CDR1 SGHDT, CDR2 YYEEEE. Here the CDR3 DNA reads TGTGCCAGCAGCCGGGGGGGGGAGACTGAAGCTTTCTTT. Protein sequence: CASSRGGETEAFF.

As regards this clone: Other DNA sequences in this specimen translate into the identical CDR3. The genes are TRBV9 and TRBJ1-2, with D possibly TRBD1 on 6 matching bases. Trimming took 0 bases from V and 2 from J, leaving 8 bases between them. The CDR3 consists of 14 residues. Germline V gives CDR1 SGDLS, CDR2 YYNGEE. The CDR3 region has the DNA TGTGCCAGCAGCGTAGGTCAGGGGAACTATGGCTACACCTTC. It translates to CASSVGQGNYGYTF. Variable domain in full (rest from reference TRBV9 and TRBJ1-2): DSGVTQTPKHLITATGQRVTLRCSPRSGDLSVYWYQQSLDQGLQFLIQYYNGEERAKGNILERFSAQQFPDLHSELNLSSLELGDSALYFCASSVGQGNYGYTFGSGTRLTVV.

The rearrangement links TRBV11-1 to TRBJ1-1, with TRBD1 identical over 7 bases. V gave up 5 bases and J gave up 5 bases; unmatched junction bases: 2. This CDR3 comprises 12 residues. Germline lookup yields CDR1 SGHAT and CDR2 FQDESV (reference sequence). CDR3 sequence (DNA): TGTGCCAGCAGCGAGGACAGGACTGAAGCTTTCTTT. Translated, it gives CASSEDRTEAFF.

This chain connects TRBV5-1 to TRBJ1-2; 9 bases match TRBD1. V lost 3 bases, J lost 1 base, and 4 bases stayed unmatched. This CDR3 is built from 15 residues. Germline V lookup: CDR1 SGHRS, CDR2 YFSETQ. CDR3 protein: CASSSGQGDNYGYTF. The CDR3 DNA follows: TGCGCCAGCAGCTCGGGACAGGGTGATAACTATGGCTACACCTTC.

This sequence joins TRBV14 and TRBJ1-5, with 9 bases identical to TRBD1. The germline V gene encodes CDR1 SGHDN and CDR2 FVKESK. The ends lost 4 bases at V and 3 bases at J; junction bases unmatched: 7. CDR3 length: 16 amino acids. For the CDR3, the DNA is TGTGCCAGCAGCCGACGGGGACAGGGTTTCAATCAGCCCCAGCATTTT. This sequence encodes CASSRRGQGFNQPQHF.

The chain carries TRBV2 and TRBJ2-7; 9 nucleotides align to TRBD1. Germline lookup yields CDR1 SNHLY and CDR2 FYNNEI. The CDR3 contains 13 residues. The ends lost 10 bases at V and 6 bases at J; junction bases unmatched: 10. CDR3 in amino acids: CATNWDRASEQYF. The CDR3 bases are TGTGCCACCAATTGGGACAGGGCAAGCGAGCAGTACTTC.

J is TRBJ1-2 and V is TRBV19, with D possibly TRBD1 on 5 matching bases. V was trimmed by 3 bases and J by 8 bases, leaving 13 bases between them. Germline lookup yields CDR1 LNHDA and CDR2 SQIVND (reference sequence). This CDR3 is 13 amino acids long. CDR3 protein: CASSIAQGQGYTF. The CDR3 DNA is TGTGCCAGTAGTATTGCGCAGGGCCAGGGCTACACCTTC. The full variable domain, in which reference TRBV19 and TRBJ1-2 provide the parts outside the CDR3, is DGGITQSPKYLFRKEGQNVTLSCEQNLNHDAMYWYRQDPGQGLRLIYYSQIVNDFQKGDIAEGYSVSREKKESFPLTVTSAQKNPTAFYLCASSIAQGQGYTFGSGTRLTVV.